Listed here are 27 T cell receptor beta chains from one sample, sequenced in a study of a mutant IDH1 vaccine in newly diagnosed glioma (dated by TCRdb to about 2021). Library generation was performed with the immunoSEQ multiplex PCR assay. Sourced from immuneACCESS, this table was stored by TCRdb with only in-frame sequences that have V and J called. A share of the clones is absent; for the studies checked, an unresolved V gene accounts for under half, and the remainder has no known explanation. This sample comprises some 66,000 clones, about 85% of them detected only once. The biggest ten clones account for about 4.2% of the sample. Their antigens are not known. The sample's time point label, in plain terms: week 35, safety follow-up. A 20-mer mutant IDH1 peptide at 300 micrograms in Montanide made up each vaccine dose, which was injected subcutaneously together with topical imiquimod. The sequenced sample was PBMCs, obtained from a glioma patient whose treatment included an IDH1 peptide vaccine. The receptors shown here come from a man aged 25-45 years with glioma.

This chain joins TRBV5-1 and TRBJ2-3, with D perhaps assigned TRBD1 or TRBD2 (6 bases each). This CDR3 is 13 amino acids long. The germline CDR1 and CDR2 sequences are SGHRS and YFSETQ. The V end lost 10 bases, the J end lost 5 bases, and 17 bases lay between the germline ends. The CDR3 sequence: CAGGTPGGDTQYF. Here the CDR3 DNA reads TGCGCCGGCGGGACACCCGGAGGAGATACGCAGTATTTT. The full variable domain, with the rest looked up from reference TRBV5-1 and TRBJ2-3, is KAGVTQTPRYLIKTRGQQVTLSCSPISGHRSVSWYQQTPGQGLQFLFEYFSETQRNKGNFPGRFSGRQFSNSRSEMNVSTLELGDSALYLCAGGTPGGDTQYFGPGTRLTVL.

The rearrangement links TRBV5-1 to TRBJ2-2, with D maybe TRBD2 (6 bases). Germline V gene lookup returns CDR1 SGHRS and CDR2 YFSETQ. The CDR3 sequence is 17 residues long. V lost 6 bases to trimming and J lost 4 bases, with 22 bases between them. The CDR3 protein is CASTATPTSTGTGELFF. CDR3 in DNA: TGCGCCAGCACCGCTACCCCCACTAGCACGGGCACCGGGGAGCTGTTTTTT.

CDR3 sequence (DNA): TGTGCCACCAGCAGAGGAGGGGGACAGGCTGGAAACACCATATATTTT. Protein sequence: CATSRGGGQAGNTIYF. The chain uses TRBV15 and TRBJ1-3; the match to TRBD1 covers 8 bases. This CDR3 spans 16 amino acids. V dropped 1 base and J dropped 2; count of bases not matched to a gene: 4. Germline loops: CDR1 LNHNV, CDR2 YYDKDF (reference sequence).

The genes are TRBV7-8 and TRBJ2-1, with 7 positions matching TRBD1. J gave up 8 bases and V 1 base, and 17 bases lay outside the gene matches. CDR1 SGHVS and CDR2 FQNEAQ come from the germline V gene. This CDR3 has 18 amino acids. CDR3 sequence (DNA): TGTGCCAGCAGCTTAGACGTGGGACAGTATCTCGGGAAAGATGAGCAGTTCTTC. Protein sequence: CASSLDVGQYLGKDEQFF.

V and J are TRBV29-1 and TRBJ2-7; 7 positions match TRBD2. In germline, CDR1 is SQVTM, CDR2 ANQGSEA. This CDR3 has 13 residues. Unmatched junction bases numbered 5, after V lost 4 bases and J lost 2 bases. The CDR3 region has the DNA TGCAGCGTTGGGGGGGGAGGGCCCTACGAGCAGTACTTC. It encodes CSVGGGGPYEQYF.

The gene calls are TRBV7-9 and TRBJ1-2; D unresolved. V shed 5 bases and J shed 2 bases, with 18 bases lying between them. CDR1 and CDR2 (germline): SEHNR, FQNEAQ (reference sequence). The CDR3 has 16 residues. This CDR3 reads CASSPFRHDRNYGYTF. The CDR3 nucleotides are TGTGCCAGCAGCCCATTTAGACACGATAGAAACTATGGCTACACCTTC.

This chain links TRBV6-5 with TRBJ2-3; a weak D match, TRBD2 (6 bases). This CDR3 has 14 residues. The germline V gene has CDR1 MNHEY and CDR2 SVGAGI. V lost 7 bases, J lost 0 bases, and 11 bases lay in between. The CDR3 DNA follows: TGTGCCAGCACAGCTAGCGCTAGCACAGATACGCAGTATTTT. It is translated as CASTASASTDTQYF.

In this sample, this clone turned up once. CDR3 bases: TGTGCCAGCAGCTTTAGTCTTACAACCTATGGCTACACCTTC. Translated: CASSFSLTTYGYTF. The chain uses TRBV5-4 and TRBJ1-2; no reliable D call. V was shortened by 2 bases and J by 4 bases, with 12 bases between the two germline ends. Germline CDR1 SGHNT, CDR2 YYREEE (reference sequence). The CDR3 runs to 14 residues.

Only a few counts were recorded for this clone. This chain connects TRBV5-4 to TRBJ1-1; D gene unclear. The CDR3 is 16 residues long. The V and J ends lost 4 bases and 0 bases respectively, with 16 bases between them. The V gene's germline CDR1 is SGHNT and CDR2 YYREEE (reference sequence). The CDR3 loop reads CASSPKGGALNTEAFF. The CDR3 DNA sequence: TGTGCCAGCAGCCCAAAAGGCGGAGCCTTGAACACTGAAGCTTTCTTT.

V gene TRBV7-9 combines with J gene TRBJ2-5; 12 bases are a match to TRBD1. Germline-derived CDR1 and CDR2 are SEHNR and FQNEAQ (reference sequence). J was trimmed by 13 bases and V by 2 bases; bases with no gene match: 17. The CDR3 extends over 17 amino acids. CDR3 region: CASSLFIGIGTGGVGYF. In DNA form, the CDR3 reads TGTGCCAGCAGCTTATTCATCGGGATCGGGACAGGGGGCGTAGGGTACTTC.

This sequence joins TRBV19 and TRBJ2-2, with 10 nucleotides matching TRBD2. Germline CDR1 LNHDA, CDR2 SQIVND (reference sequence). V lost 4 bases and J lost 4; bases outside the gene matches: 6. The CDR3 spans 16 residues. This CDR3 is CASSTTSGYSTGELFF. The CDR3 region has the DNA TGTGCCAGTAGTACGACTAGCGGGTATAGCACCGGGGAGCTGTTTTTT.

The rearrangement links TRBV2 to TRBJ2-3; the match to TRBD2 covers 9 bases. Germline trimming cut 4 bases from V and 8 bases from J; bases unmatched to any gene: 1. The germline CDR1 and CDR2 sequences are SNHLY and FYNNEI. The CDR3 consists of 12 residues. In DNA, the CDR3 is TGTGCCAGCAGTGGGACTAGCGTTACGCAGTATTTT. The encoded protein is CASSGTSVTQYF.

The chain couples TRBV29-1 to TRBJ1-2, with TRBD1 identical over 9 bases. The trim removed 7 bases at V and 3 bases at J, leaving 6 bases unmatched. The CDR3 runs to 13 residues. In germline, CDR1 is SQVTM, CDR2 ANQGSEA. CDR3 DNA: TGCAGCGCCCGGGGACAGGGATACTATGGCTACACCTTC. Encoded protein: CSARGQGYYGYTF.

The CDR3 sequence is CASSVAGDSYYGYTF. CDR3 coding DNA: TGTGCCAGCAGCGTAGCGGGGGACAGCTACTATGGCTACACCTTC. The rearrangement joins TRBV9 to TRBJ1-2; TRBD1 aligns across 7 bases. Germline V lookup: CDR1 SGDLS, CDR2 YYNGEE. The CDR3 is 15 amino acids. V was pared by 0 bases and J by 3 bases, with 5 bases of the junction left unmatched.

This chain joins TRBV11-1 and TRBJ2-5; the match to TRBD2 covers 12 bases. Trimming took 5 bases from V and 5 from J; bases not matched to a gene: 9. The CDR3 is 16 residues long. Germline V lookup: CDR1 SGHAT, CDR2 FQDESV (reference sequence). The chain's CDR3 is CASSPPSGGARETQYF. CDR3 nucleotide sequence: TGTGCCAGCAGCCCTCCTAGCGGGGGGGCCCGTGAGACCCAGTACTTC.

The chain combines TRBV10-1 with TRBJ2-7; possible D gene TRBD2, 6 bases. Germline V gene sequence: CDR1 WNHNN, CDR2 SYGVQD (reference sequence). The CDR3 is 15 amino acids. V lost 11 bases, J lost 2 bases, and 22 bases lay in between. This CDR3 reads CAPTLLANGAYEQYF. The CDR3 DNA reads as TGCGCCCCCACCCTTCTAGCGAATGGCGCCTACGAGCAGTACTTC.

The chain recombines TRBV19 with TRBJ2-1; D ambiguous. There are 17 residues in the CDR3. Trimming pared 0 bases from V and 6 bases from J, leaving 18 bases between. Germline CDR1 is LNHDA and CDR2 is SQIVND (reference sequence). The CDR3 region is CASSIDLGALSTNEQFF. CDR3 sequence (DNA): TGTGCCAGTAGTATAGATCTAGGAGCCCTATCCACCAATGAGCAGTTCTTC.

This clone occurred a few times. This chain connects TRBV6-6 to TRBJ1-1; D is unclear. The CDR3 length is 13 residues. The germline V and J ends were trimmed by 4 bases and 1 base, with 7 bases remaining between them. Per the germline V gene, CDR1 is MNHNY and CDR2 is SVGAGI (reference sequence). CDR3 DNA: TGTGCCAGCAGTTCCCTAGAGAACACTGAAGCTTTCTTT. Its protein product is CASSSLENTEAFF.

The chain uses TRBV6-5 and TRBJ2-5; 9 nucleotides agree with TRBD1. The junction had 7 bases not matched to a gene; V was cut back by 2 bases and J by 3 bases. The germline V gene encodes CDR1 MNHEY and CDR2 SVGAGI. The CDR3 totals 16 residues. Here the CDR3 DNA reads TGTGCCAGCAGTTACCGGACAGGGGATCTTAAAGAGACCCAGTACTTC. Its protein is CASSYRTGDLKETQYF.

This clone was seen a few times. The V gene is TRBV5-4, the J gene TRBJ2-1; D may correspond to TRBD1 or TRBD2 (6 bases each). The CDR3 loop spans 16 amino acids. CDR1 and CDR2 (germline): SGHNT, YYREEE (reference sequence). The V end lost 4 bases, the J end lost 1 base, and 15 bases lay between the germline ends. The CDR3: CASSIGGSRSYNEQFF. The CDR3 nucleotides are TGTGCCAGCAGCATCGGGGGCTCTAGGTCCTACAATGAGCAGTTCTTC. The full variable domain, in which reference TRBV5-4 and TRBJ2-1 provide the parts outside the CDR3, is ETGVTQSPTHLIKTRGQQVTLRCSSQSGHNTVSWYQQALGQGPQFIFQYYREEENGRGNFPPRFSGLQFPNYSSELNVNALELDDSALYLCASSIGGSRSYNEQFFGPGTRLTVL.

The chain couples TRBV4-2 to TRBJ1-6; unclear D gene. V lost 0 bases to trimming and J lost 6 bases, with 18 bases between them. Germline CDR1 reads LGHNA; CDR2 reads YNFKEQ. The CDR3 loop spans 18 amino acids. The CDR3 is CASSQEGQGIVSNSPLHF. In DNA, the CDR3 is TGTGCCAGCAGCCAAGAAGGGCAAGGGATAGTCTCTAATTCACCCCTCCACTTT.

The CDR3 DNA sequence: TGTGCCAGCAGTTTGAGGCCAGGGGGCACAACTAATGAAAAACTGTTTTTT. Protein product: CASSLRPGGTTNEKLFF. The chain carries TRBV27 and TRBJ1-4; TRBD1 agrees at 8 bases. CDR1 is MNHEY and CDR2 is SMNVEV in the germline V gene (reference sequence). The J segment lost 0 bases and the V segment lost 3 bases, leaving 6 bases of the junction unmatched. The CDR3 extends over 17 amino acids.

This clone was observed a single time. J is TRBJ1-6 and V is TRBV6-6; D gene unclear. The V and J ends lost 2 bases and 7 bases respectively, with 12 bases between them. Germline V lookup: CDR1 MNHNY, CDR2 SVGAGI (reference sequence). CDR3 length: 15 amino acids. In nucleotides, the CDR3 is TGTGCCAGCAGTTACATGGGCCCAAGCAATTCACCCCTCCACTTT. It specifies CASSYMGPSNSPLHF.

The chain employs TRBV4-1 and TRBJ1-4; no reliable D call. This CDR3 contains 14 residues. Germline assignment: CDR1 MGHRA and CDR2 YSYEKL. V lost 4 bases and J lost 3, with 9 bases in between. As DNA, the CDR3 is TGCGCCAGCAGCCGCGGGTGGTCTAATGAAAAACTGTTTTTT. It encodes CASSRGWSNEKLFF.

This chain connects TRBV15 to TRBJ1-4; D unclear. There are 14 residues in the CDR3. Germline CDR1 is LNHNV and CDR2 is YYDKDF (reference sequence). With 0 bases removed from V and 3 bases from J, the gap between germline ends came to 5 bases. CDR3 sequence (DNA): TGTGCCACCAGCAGAGATTTTGCTAATGAAAAACTGTTTTTT. As protein: CATSRDFANEKLFF. Variable domain in full (rest from reference TRBV15 and TRBJ1-4): DAMVIQNPRYQVTQFGKPVTLSCSQTLNHNVMYWYQQKSSQAPKLLFHYYDKDFNNEADTPDNFQSRRPNTSFCFLDIRSPGLGDTAMYLCATSRDFANEKLFFGSGTQLSVL.

This chain links TRBV29-1 with TRBJ2-1, with D unclear. V was shortened by 7 bases and J by 0 bases, with 16 bases between the two germline ends. This CDR3 has 15 residues. From germline, CDR1 is SQVTM and CDR2 ANQGSEA. The CDR3 sequence: CSDVRRKSSYNEQFF. In nucleotides, the CDR3 is TGCAGCGACGTCAGGCGTAAGAGCTCCTACAATGAGCAGTTCTTC.

This chain joins TRBV28 and TRBJ1-2; 8 positions match TRBD1. Trimming cost V 7 bases and J 4 bases; bases outside gene matches: 5. CDR1 MDHEN and CDR2 SYDVKM come from the germline V gene. The CDR3 consists of 13 residues. Here the CDR3 DNA reads TGTGCCAGCACTTGGACAGGGCCCTATGGCTACACCTTC. Its protein product is CASTWTGPYGYTF.